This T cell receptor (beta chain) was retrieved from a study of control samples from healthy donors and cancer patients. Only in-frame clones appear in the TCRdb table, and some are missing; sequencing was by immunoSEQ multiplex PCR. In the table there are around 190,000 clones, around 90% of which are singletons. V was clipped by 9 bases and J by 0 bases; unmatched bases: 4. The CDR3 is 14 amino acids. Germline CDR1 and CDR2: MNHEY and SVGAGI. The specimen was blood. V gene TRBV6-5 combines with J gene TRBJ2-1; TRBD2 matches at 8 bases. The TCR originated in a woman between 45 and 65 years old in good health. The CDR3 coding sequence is TGTGCCAGTACCGGGAGGGGCTCCTACAATGAGCAGTTCTTC. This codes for CASTGRGSYNEQFF.